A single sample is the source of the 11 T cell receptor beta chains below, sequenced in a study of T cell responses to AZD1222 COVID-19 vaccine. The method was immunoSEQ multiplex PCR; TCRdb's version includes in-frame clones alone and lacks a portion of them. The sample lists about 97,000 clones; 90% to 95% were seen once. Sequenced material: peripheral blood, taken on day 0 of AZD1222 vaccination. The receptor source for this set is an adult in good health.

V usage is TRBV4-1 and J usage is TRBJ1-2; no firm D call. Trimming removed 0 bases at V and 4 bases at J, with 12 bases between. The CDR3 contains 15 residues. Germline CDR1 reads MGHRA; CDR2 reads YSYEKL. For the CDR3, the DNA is TGCGCCAGCAGCCAAGAAAGGTCGGAATTCTATGGCTACACCTTC. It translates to CASSQERSEFYGYTF.

The CDR3 DNA reads as TGTGCCAGCACCCTGGACAGGGGAAATGAGCAGTTCTTC. It is translated as CASTLDRGNEQFF. The chain carries TRBV11-2 and TRBJ2-1; 9 nucleotides match TRBD1. CDR3 length equals 13 residues. Germline loops: CDR1 SGHAT, CDR2 FQNNGV. With 7 bases clipped from V and 7 bases from J, the junction kept 5 bases outside the gene matches.

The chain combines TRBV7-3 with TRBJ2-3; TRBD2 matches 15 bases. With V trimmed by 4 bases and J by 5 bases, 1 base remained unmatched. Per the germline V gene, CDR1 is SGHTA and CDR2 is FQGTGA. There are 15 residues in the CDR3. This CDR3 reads CASSSGLAGGDTQYF. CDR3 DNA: TGTGCCAGCAGCTCGGGACTAGCGGGAGGAGATACGCAGTATTTT.

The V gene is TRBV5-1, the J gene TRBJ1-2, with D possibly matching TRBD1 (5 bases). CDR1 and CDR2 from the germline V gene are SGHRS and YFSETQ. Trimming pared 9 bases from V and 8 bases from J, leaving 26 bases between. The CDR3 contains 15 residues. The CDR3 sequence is CATKTREGAGWGYTF. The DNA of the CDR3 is TGCGCCACCAAAACGCGGGAAGGGGCAGGTTGGGGCTACACCTTC. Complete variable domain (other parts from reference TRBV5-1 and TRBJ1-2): KAGVTQTPRYLIKTRGQQVTLSCSPISGHRSVSWYQQTPGQGLQFLFEYFSETQRNKGNFPGRFSGRQFSNSRSEMNVSTLELGDSALYLCATKTREGAGWGYTFGSGTRLTVV.

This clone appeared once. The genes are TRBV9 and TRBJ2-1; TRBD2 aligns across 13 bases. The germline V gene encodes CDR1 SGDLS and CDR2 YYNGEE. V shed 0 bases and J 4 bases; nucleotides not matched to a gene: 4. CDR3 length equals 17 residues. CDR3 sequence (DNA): TGTGCCAGCAGCGTAGCCCTGACTAGCGGGGGGTACAATGAGCAGTTCTTC. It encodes CASSVALTSGGYNEQFF.

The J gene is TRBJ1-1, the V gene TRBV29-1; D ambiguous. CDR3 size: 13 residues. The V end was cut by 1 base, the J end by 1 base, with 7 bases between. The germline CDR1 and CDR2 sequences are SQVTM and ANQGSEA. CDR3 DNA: TGCAGCGTTGAAGGGCAGTCGAACACTGAAGCTTTCTTT. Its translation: CSVEGQSNTEAFF.

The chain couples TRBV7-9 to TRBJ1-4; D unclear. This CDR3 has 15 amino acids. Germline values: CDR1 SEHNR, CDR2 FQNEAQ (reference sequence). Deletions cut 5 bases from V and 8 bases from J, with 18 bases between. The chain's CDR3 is CASSPSTPGGEKLFF. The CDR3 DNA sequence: TGTGCCAGCAGCCCATCTACGCCCGGCGGCGAAAAACTGTTTTTT.

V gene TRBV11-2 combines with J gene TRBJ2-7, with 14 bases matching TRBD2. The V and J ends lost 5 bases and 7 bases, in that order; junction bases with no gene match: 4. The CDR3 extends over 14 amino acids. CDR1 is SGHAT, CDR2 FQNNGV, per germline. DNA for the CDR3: TGTGCCAGCAGCCAAGGGACTAGCGGGAGTGAGCAGTACTTC. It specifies CASSQGTSGSEQYF. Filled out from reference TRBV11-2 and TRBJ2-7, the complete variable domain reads EAGVAQSPRYKIIEKRQSVAFWCNPISGHATLYWYQQILGQGPKLLIQFQNNGVVDDSQLPKDRFSAERLKGVDSTLKIQPAKLEDSAVYLCASSQGTSGSEQYFGPGTRLTVT.

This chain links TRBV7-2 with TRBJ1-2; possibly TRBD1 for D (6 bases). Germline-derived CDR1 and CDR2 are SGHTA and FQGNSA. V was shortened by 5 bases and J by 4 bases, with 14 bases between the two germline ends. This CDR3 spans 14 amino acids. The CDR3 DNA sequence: TGTGCCAGCAGCACCGCGGACAGAGTCTATGGCTACACCTTC. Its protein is CASSTADRVYGYTF.

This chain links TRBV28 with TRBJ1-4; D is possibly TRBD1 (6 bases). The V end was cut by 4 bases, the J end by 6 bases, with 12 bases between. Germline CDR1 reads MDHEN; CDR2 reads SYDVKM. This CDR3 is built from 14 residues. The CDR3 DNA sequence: TGTGCCAGCAGTTCTGGGACACTGGATGAAAAACTGTTTTTT. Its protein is CASSSGTLDEKLFF.

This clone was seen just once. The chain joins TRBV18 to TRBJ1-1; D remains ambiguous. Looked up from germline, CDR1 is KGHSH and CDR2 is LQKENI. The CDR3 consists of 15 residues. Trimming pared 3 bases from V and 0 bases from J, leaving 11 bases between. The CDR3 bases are TGTGCCAGCTCACCTGGAGTTGGTCTGAACACTGAAGCTTTCTTT. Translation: CASSPGVGLNTEAFF.